A single count supports the clone carrying this T cell receptor (beta chain). This sample was taken from a study of blood T cell repertoires in COVID-19. Produced via immunoSEQ multiplex PCR; TCRdb's table is partial and in-frame only. This table has about 69,000 clones, under 85% appearing once. The CDR3 extends over 15 amino acids. CDR1 and CDR2 from the germline V gene are SGHTS and YDEGEE. Trimming removed 0 bases at V and 1 base at J, with 10 bases between. The chain is built from TRBV5-8 and TRBJ1-1; no reliable D call. The receptor comes from a man aged 50 to 59 with COVID-19, enrolled during active disease. The sequenced sample was peripheral blood. The CDR3 DNA is TGTGCCAGCAGCTTGGGCTTTTTCGGGAACACTGAAGCTTTCTTT. Residues: CASSLGFFGNTEAFF.